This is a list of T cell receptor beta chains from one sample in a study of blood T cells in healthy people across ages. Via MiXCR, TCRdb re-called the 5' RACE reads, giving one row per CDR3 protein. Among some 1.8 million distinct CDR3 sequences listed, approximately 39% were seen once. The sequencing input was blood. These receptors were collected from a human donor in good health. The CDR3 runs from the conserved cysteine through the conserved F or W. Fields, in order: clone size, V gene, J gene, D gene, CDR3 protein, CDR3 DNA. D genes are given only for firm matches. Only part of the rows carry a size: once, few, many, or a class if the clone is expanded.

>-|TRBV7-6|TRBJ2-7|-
CASSPGQEGGQYEQYF
TGTGCCAGCAGCCCCGGCCAGGAGGGGGGTCAGTACGAGCAGTACTTC
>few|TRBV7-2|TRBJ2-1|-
CASSPRAQLAEQFF
TGTGCCAGCAGCCCGCGGGCTCAGCTAGCTGAGCAGTTCTTC
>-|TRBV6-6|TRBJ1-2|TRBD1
CASSLGGSWGYTF
TGTGCCAGCAGTTTAGGGGGCTCTTGGGGCTACACCTTC
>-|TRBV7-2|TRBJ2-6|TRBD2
CASRENSGGRAAGANVLTF
TGTGCCAGCAGAGAGAACAGCGGGGGGCGGGCGGCTGGGGCCAACGTCCTGACTTTC
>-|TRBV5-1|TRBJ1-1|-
CASNLLGDTEAFF
TGCGCCAGCAACCTCCTTGGAGACACTGAAGCTTTCTTT
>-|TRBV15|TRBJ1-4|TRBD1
CATSSGTGGMGEKLFF
TGTGCCACCAGCAGTGGGACAGGGGGCATGGGAGAAAAACTGTTTTTT
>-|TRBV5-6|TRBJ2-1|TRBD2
CASSFASGEYNEQFF
TGTGCCAGCAGCTTCGCTAGCGGGGAATACAATGAGCAGTTCTTC
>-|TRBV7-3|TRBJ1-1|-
CASSERGGVNTEAFF
TGTGCCAGCAGCGAAAGGGGAGGAGTGAACACTGAAGCTTTCTTT
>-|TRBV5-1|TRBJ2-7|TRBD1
CASSIGTGFGEQYF
TGCGCCAGCAGCATCGGGACAGGGTTCGGCGAGCAGTACTTC
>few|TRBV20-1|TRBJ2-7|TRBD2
CSASGLAGGLPYEQYF
TGCAGTGCTAGTGGACTAGCGGGGGGCCTCCCCTACGAGCAGTACTTC
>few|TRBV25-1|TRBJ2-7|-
CASSEGFTYEQYF
TGTGCCAGCAGTGAGGGGTTTACGTACGAGCAGTACTTC
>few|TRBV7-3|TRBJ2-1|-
CASSSQGRPYNEQFF
TGTGCCAGCAGCTCCCAGGGGAGGCCCTACAATGAGCAGTTCTTC
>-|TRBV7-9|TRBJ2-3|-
CASRETGYDHLTDTQYF
TGTGCCAGCAGAGAAACCGGGTACGACCACCTCACAGATACGCAGTATTTT
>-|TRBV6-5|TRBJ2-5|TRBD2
CASSPHAGTKAGEYF
TGTGCCAGCAGTCCCCACGCGGGGACTAAGGCGGGGGAGTACTTC
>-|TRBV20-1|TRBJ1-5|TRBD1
CSARLAGTGNQPQHF
TGCAGTGCTAGACTAGCCGGGACAGGCAATCAGCCCCAGCATTTT
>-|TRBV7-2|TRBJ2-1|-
CASSLEGGYEQFF
TGTGCCAGCAGCTTAGAGGGGGGGTATGAGCAGTTCTTC
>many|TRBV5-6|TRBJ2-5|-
CASSVRWGGRRETQYF
TGTGCCAGCAGCGTCAGGTGGGGGGGCAGGAGAGAGACCCAGTACTTC
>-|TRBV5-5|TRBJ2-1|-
CASSLIWSGNEQFF
TGTGCCAGCAGCTTGATATGGAGCGGCAATGAGCAGTTCTTC
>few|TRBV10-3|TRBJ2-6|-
CAISQKARVFSGANVLTF
TGTGCCATCAGCCAGAAGGCCAGGGTATTCTCTGGGGCCAACGTCCTGACTTTC
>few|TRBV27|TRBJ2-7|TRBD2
CASSLSSRGGWFHEQYF
TGTGCCAGCAGTTTATCGTCTCGGGGAGGGTGGTTCCACGAGCAGTACTTC
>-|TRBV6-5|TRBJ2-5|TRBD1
CASTEDRGKETQYF
TGTGCCAGCACCGAGGACAGGGGGAAAGAGACCCAGTACTTC
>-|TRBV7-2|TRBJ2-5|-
CASSPWLAAQETQYF
TGTGCCAGCAGCCCTTGGTTGGCGGCCCAAGAGACCCAGTACTTC
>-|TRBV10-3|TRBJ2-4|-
CAISESGTGEKEQYF
TGTGCCATCAGTGAGTCGGGAACGGGGGAGAAAGAGCAGTACTTC